These 13 T cell receptor beta chains were all obtained from the same sample, sequenced in a study of T-cell memory formation after mild COVID-19 (dated by TCRdb to the early 2020s). The library relied on 5' RACE. Sequencing took place on an Illumina NovaSeq 6000. TCRdb reanalyzed the raw reads on its own, using fastp at Q25 for trimming and MiXCR for clone calling, and kept in-frame beta chains. A single entry per CDR3 protein holds the most common genes and DNA from its merged rows. Recorded for this sample are about 440,000 distinct CDR3 sequences; 20% of them occurred a single time. 7.5% to 9.5% of the sample comes from the top ten. Sequenced sample: PBMCs or a T cell subset sorted from them (not recorded which). The receptors shown here come from an adult woman who had mild COVID-19 (a few samples of this study predate the infection). The sample titles of this study are shuffled in the database, so cell type and time point are left out; the donor was told from shared clones.

The V gene is TRBV7-9, the J gene TRBJ2-7; 11 bases match TRBD1. CDR3 length equals 14 residues. Germline lookup yields CDR1 SEHNR and CDR2 FQNEAQ (reference sequence). Trimming took 3 bases from V and 5 from J; bases not matched to a gene: 3. The CDR3 loop reads CASSFGTGGDEQYF. Here the CDR3 DNA reads TGTGCCAGCAGCTTCGGGACAGGGGGTGACGAGCAGTACTTC.

V gene TRBV13 combines with J gene TRBJ2-3; 8 nucleotides agree with TRBD2. The CDR3 has 15 residues. J lost 4 bases, V lost 5 bases, and 8 bases had no gene match. The germline V gene encodes CDR1 PRHDT and CDR2 FYEKMQ (reference sequence). The CDR3 is CASSPSGGRADTQYF. The CDR3 nucleotides read TGTGCCAGCAGCCCCAGCGGGGGAAGGGCAGATACGCAGTATTTT.

This chain links TRBV5-5 with TRBJ1-2; possibly TRBD1 for D (6 bases). The V end was cut by 5 bases, the J end by 8 bases, with 25 bases between. This CDR3 is built from 16 residues. Germline CDR1 and CDR2: SGHKS and YYEKEE (reference sequence). The CDR3 region is CASRRDTGTKFEGYTF. CDR3 coding DNA: TGTGCCAGCAGGCGGGACACGGGCACGAAGTTTGAGGGCTACACCTTC.

The J gene is TRBJ1-1, the V gene TRBV12-3 or TRBV12-4; D is uncertain. Trimming shortened V by 4 bases and J by 7 bases, and 10 bases separated the two germline ends. The CDR3 totals 12 residues. The CDR3 DNA reads TGTGCCAGCAGTTCCCCCGGGCTTGAAGCTTTCTTT. Translating gives CASSSPGLEAFF.

In its sample, this clonotype was seen a few times. The chain links TRBV7-2 to TRBJ1-5, with 9 positions matching TRBD1. V shed 3 bases, J shed 7 bases, and the junction held 7 bases outside the gene matches. Germline CDR1 SGHTA, CDR2 FQGNSA. The CDR3 loop spans 15 amino acids. The CDR3 coding sequence is TGTGCCAGCAGCTTCATACAGGGGGCGGGGCAGCCCCAGCATTTT. This codes for CASSFIQGAGQPQHF.

This sequence joins TRBV12-3 or TRBV12-4 and TRBJ2-7; D may be TRBD1 or TRBD2 (6 bases each). The CDR3 is 13 residues long. V lost 5 bases to trimming and J lost 6 bases, with 14 bases between them. CDR3 sequence: CASSRGAGVEQYF. CDR3 DNA: TGTGCCAGCAGTCGCGGGGCAGGGGTCGAGCAGTACTTC.

The V call is TRBV3-1, the J call TRBJ2-5, with TRBD2 identical over 9 bases. CDR1 LGHDT and CDR2 YNNKEL come from the germline V gene (reference sequence). The CDR3 sequence is 16 residues long. With V trimmed by 1 base and J by 5 bases, 8 bases remained unmatched. The CDR3 bases are TGTGCCAGCAGCCAAGTTAGGCGGACTAGCGATGAGACCCAGTACTTC. This codes for CASSQVRRTSDETQYF.

This clonotype was counted between two and nine times. The V gene is TRBV7-9, the J gene TRBJ2-2; 7 bases match TRBD1. Losses at the gene ends were 6 bases for V and 4 bases for J; bases not matched to a gene: 8. From germline, CDR1 is SEHNR and CDR2 FQNEAQ (reference sequence). This CDR3 is 15 amino acids long. As DNA, the CDR3 is TGTGCCAGCAGACCTAGGACAGGCGGCACCGGGGAGCTGTTTTTT. This sequence encodes CASRPRTGGTGELFF.

This chain uses TRBV6-5 with TRBJ1-2; the match to TRBD1 covers 9 bases. V was clipped by 2 bases and J by 8 bases; unmatched bases: 6. This CDR3 contains 14 residues. CDR1 and CDR2 from the germline V gene are MNHEY and SVGAGI. The CDR3 DNA reads as TGTGCCAGCAGTTACACCGGACAGGGGACGGGCTACACCTTC. Translating it yields CASSYTGQGTGYTF.

This clonotype was found a few times. Written as DNA, the CDR3 is TGCAGTGCTAGAGGACCGGAAAAAGTGGCCAAAAACATTCAGTACTTC. Its protein product is CSARGPEKVAKNIQYF. V and J are TRBV20-1 and TRBJ2-4; unclear D gene. In germline, CDR1 is DFQATT, CDR2 SNEGSKA (reference sequence). V was trimmed by 1 base and J by 1 base, leaving 14 bases between them. The CDR3 is 16 amino acids.

This clonotype was seen many times. The rearrangement joins TRBV12-3 or TRBV12-4 to TRBJ2-2; D is perhaps TRBD2 (5 bases). V lost 6 bases and J 6 bases, leaving 17 bases between the germline ends. The CDR3 covers 15 residues. The DNA for the CDR3 is TGTGCCAGCAGCACGTTGGGAGCCGAGGCCGGGGAGCTGTTTTTT. This codes for CASSTLGAEAGELFF.

This sequence joins TRBV30 and TRBJ1-3, with D unresolved. This CDR3 spans 15 amino acids. In germline, CDR1 is GTSNPN, CDR2 SVGIG (reference sequence). Trimming took off 3 bases at V and 0 bases at J, with 12 bases between the two ends. CDR3 residues: CAWRGTRSSGNTIYF. CDR3 DNA: TGTGCCTGGAGGGGCACCAGGAGCTCTGGAAACACCATATATTTT.

The genes are TRBV30 and TRBJ2-7; 9 bases agree with TRBD1. Germline V gene data show CDR1 as GTSNPN and CDR2 as SVGIG (reference sequence). The CDR3 consists of 13 residues. The trim removed 2 bases at V and 5 bases at J, leaving 4 bases unmatched. The CDR3 spells CAWSPGQGNEQYF. The CDR3 bases are TGTGCCTGGAGTCCGGGACAGGGCAACGAGCAGTACTTC. Full variable domain (outside the CDR3, taken from reference TRBV30 and TRBJ2-7): SQTIHQWPATLVQPVGSPLSLECTVEGTSNPNLYWYRQAAGRGLQLLFYSVGIGQISSEVPQNLSASRPQDRQFILSSKKLLLSDSGFYLCAWSPGQGNEQYFGPGTRLTVT.